The 31 T cell receptor beta chains presented below share a single source sample, sequenced in a study of blood T cell repertoires in COVID-19. Clones were read by immunoSEQ multiplex PCR, and TCRdb kept only the in-frame ones, dropping some. The top ten hold 11% of the sample, which has around 64,000 clones, roughly 91% seen once. The sequencing sample was made of peripheral blood. These TCRs come from a woman aged 18-30 years with acute or convalescent COVID-19.

This sequence joins TRBV11-2 and TRBJ2-1; TRBD2 might be the D (6 bases). V lost 0 bases and J 0 bases, leaving 9 bases between the germline ends. Germline V lookup: CDR1 SGHAT, CDR2 FQNNGV. This CDR3 is 16 amino acids long. The CDR3 here is CASSLDRESSYNEQFF. The DNA of the CDR3 is TGTGCCAGCAGCTTAGACCGGGAGAGCTCCTACAATGAGCAGTTCTTC.

The J gene is TRBJ2-3, the V gene TRBV7-9; D call uncertain. Germline CDR1 is SEHNR and CDR2 is FQNEAQ (reference sequence). This CDR3 spans 13 amino acids. Trimming left V 0 bases short and J 3 bases short, with 4 bases between. Here the CDR3 reads CASSLATTDTQYF. CDR3 coding DNA: TGTGCCAGCAGCTTAGCCACTACAGATACGCAGTATTTT.

The chain couples TRBV28 to TRBJ1-6, with TRBD1 as a possible D gene (5 bases). The CDR3 length is 14 residues. Trimming cost V 6 bases and J 7 bases, with 13 bases left between them. The germline V gene has CDR1 MDHEN and CDR2 SYDVKM. CDR3 sequence: CASSLGGWNSPLHF. The CDR3 DNA reads TGTGCCAGCAGCTTGGGGGGGTGGAATTCACCCCTCCACTTT.

The J gene is TRBJ2-5, the V gene TRBV29-1, with D perhaps TRBD2 (6 bases). Germline loops: CDR1 SQVTM, CDR2 ANQGSEA. Trimming stripped 8 bases from V and 7 bases from J, with 14 bases between. CDR3 length: 11 amino acids. The DNA of the CDR3 is TGCAGCCCCGTCCTCGGGGGGACCCAGTACTTC. Translation gives CSPVLGGTQYF.

The CDR3 DNA sequence: TGTGCCATCAGTGACTCTAGTCGTACGCAGTATTTT. This sequence encodes CAISDSSRTQYF. The gene calls are TRBV10-3 and TRBJ2-3; no reliable D call. Germline V gene data show CDR1 as ENHRY and CDR2 as SYGVKD. The CDR3 extends over 12 amino acids. The ends were cut back, 3 bases at V and 8 bases at J, with 9 bases in the middle.

This clone has only a few counts. A much more abundant neighbour one base away suggests this may be a read error. This rearrangement joins TRBV28 to TRBJ2-3, with D tentatively TRBD2 (6 bases). The CDR3 has 14 amino acids. V gave up 9 bases and J gave up 4 bases, with 17 bases separating them. CDR1 is MDHEN, CDR2 SYDVKM, per germline. CDR3 in DNA: TGTGCCAGGGGGCGGGCGGGGCGGGCAGATACGCAGTATTTT. Amino acid sequence: CARGRAGRADTQYF.

The rearrangement joins TRBV5-1 to TRBJ2-3, with a weak D call TRBD2 (6 bases). The CDR3 has 15 residues. Deletions cut 4 bases from V and 2 bases from J, with 14 bases between. Germline V gene lookup returns CDR1 SGHRS and CDR2 YFSETQ. The CDR3 sequence: CASSNGGADTDTQYF. Written as DNA, the CDR3 is TGCGCCAGCAGCAATGGCGGGGCAGACACAGATACGCAGTATTTT. Using reference TRBV5-1 and TRBJ2-3 for the parts outside the CDR3, the full variable domain is KAGVTQTPRYLIKTRGQQVTLSCSPISGHRSVSWYQQTPGQGLQFLFEYFSETQRNKGNFPGRFSGRQFSNSRSEMNVSTLELGDSALYLCASSNGGADTDTQYFGPGTRLTVL.

The CDR3: CASTFQGNTIYF. The CDR3 DNA follows: TGTGCCAGCACCTTCCAGGGAAACACCATATATTTT. The rearrangement joins TRBV7-9 to TRBJ1-3; D gene uncertain. CDR1 and CDR2 from the germline V gene are SEHNR and FQNEAQ (reference sequence). The CDR3 covers 12 residues. Trimming pared 7 bases from V and 4 bases from J, leaving 8 bases between.

The chain joins TRBV30 to TRBJ2-6; the match to TRBD1 covers 10 bases. V lost 0 bases to trimming and J lost 4 bases; unmatched junction nucleotides: 9. The CDR3 covers 18 residues. Looked up from germline, CDR1 is GTSNPN and CDR2 is SVGIG (reference sequence). As DNA, the CDR3 is TGTGCCTGGAGTGTACTAGACAGGGGGCAATTCGGGGCCAACGTCCTGACTTTC. Its translation: CAWSVLDRGQFGANVLTF. Full variable domain (missing parts from reference TRBV30 and TRBJ2-6): SQTIHQWPATLVQPVGSPLSLECTVEGTSNPNLYWYRQAAGRGLQLLFYSVGIGQISSEVPQNLSASRPQDRQFILSSKKLLLSDSGFYLCAWSVLDRGQFGANVLTFGAGSRLTVL.

The gene calls are TRBV18 and TRBJ1-5; perhaps TRBD1 as D (6 bases). The CDR3 consists of 15 residues. Trimming cost V 2 bases and J 0 bases, with 8 bases left between them. CDR1 and CDR2 from the germline V gene are KGHSH and LQKENI. In DNA form, the CDR3 reads TGTGCCAGCTCACCAACAGGGTATAGCAATCAGCCCCAGCATTTT. This gives the protein CASSPTGYSNQPQHF. The full variable domain, in which reference TRBV18 and TRBJ1-5 provide the parts outside the CDR3, is NAGVMQNPRHLVRRRGQEARLRCSPMKGHSHVYWYRQLPEEGLKFMVYLQKENIIDESGMPKERFSAEFPKEGPSILRIQQVVRGDSAAYFCASSPTGYSNQPQHFGDGTRLSIL.

This clone was seen a handful of times. The chain recombines TRBV28 with TRBJ2-7; the match to TRBD1 covers 7 bases. Germline V gene sequence: CDR1 MDHEN, CDR2 SYDVKM. CDR3 length: 13 amino acids. J was trimmed by 3 bases and V by 6 bases; bases with no gene match: 5. The CDR3 region is CASSGTANYEQYF. CDR3 sequence (DNA): TGTGCCAGCAGCGGGACAGCTAACTACGAGCAGTACTTC.

This clone has only one observation. This chain uses TRBV6-5 with TRBJ1-6; TRBD1 aligns across 8 bases. This CDR3 contains 15 residues. Trimming cost V 4 bases and J 9 bases; bases outside gene matches: 8. The germline gives CDR1 MNHEY, CDR2 SVGAGI. This CDR3 is CASSSTGTGGSPLHF. DNA of the CDR3: TGTGCCAGCAGTTCAACCGGGACAGGAGGTTCACCCCTCCACTTT.

The V and J genes are TRBV2 and TRBJ2-3, with 7 positions matching TRBD1. CDR3 length: 14 amino acids. Germline V gives CDR1 SNHLY, CDR2 FYNNEI. The junction had 6 bases not matched to a gene; V was cut back by 4 bases and J by 5 bases. CDR3 nucleotides: TGTGCCAGCAGTGTGTTACAGGGGCTAGATACGCAGTATTTT. Protein: CASSVLQGLDTQYF. Full variable domain (missing parts from reference TRBV2 and TRBJ2-3): EPEVTQTPSHQVTQMGQEVILRCVPISNHLYFYWYRQILGQKVEFLVSFYNNEISEKSEIFDDQFSVERPDGSNFTLKIRSTKLEDSAMYFCASSVLQGLDTQYFGPGTRLTVL.

The V gene is TRBV4-1, the J gene TRBJ1-5; D gene uncertain. Per germline, CDR1 MGHRA and CDR2 YSYEKL. This CDR3 is built from 14 residues. The V end lost 0 bases, the J end lost 9 bases, and 12 bases lay between the germline ends. CDR3 loop: CASSQDLRGRPQHF. CDR3 nucleotides: TGCGCCAGCAGCCAAGATCTACGCGGCAGGCCCCAGCATTTT.

The rearrangement uses TRBV21-1 and TRBJ2-7; the table's D gene call, TRBD2, was not cross checked with the DNA. TRBV21-1 is a listed pseudogene. This CDR3 has 18 residues. The CDR3 here is CASSRILAGYLSSYEQYF. CDR3 sequence (DNA): TGTGCCAGCAGCAGGATTCTAGCGGGGTACCTCAGCTCCTACGAGCAGTACTTC.

This chain connects TRBV9 to TRBJ2-1, with D maybe TRBD2 (6 bases). Germline CDR1 SGDLS, CDR2 YYNGEE. The V gene lost 0 bases and the J gene lost 7 bases, with 17 bases spanning the gap. The CDR3 covers 16 residues. The CDR3 coding sequence is TGTGCCAGCAGCGTAGGATTGGGGGGAGCCAGAAATGAGCAGTTCTTC. Its translation is CASSVGLGGARNEQFF.

The V gene is TRBV6-2 or TRBV6-3, the J gene TRBJ1-2; weak D call: TRBD1 (5 bases). Between the trimmed V and J ends, which lost 6 bases and 2 bases, there was a span of 16 bases. CDR1 is MNHEY, CDR2 SVGEGT, per germline. The CDR3 runs to 15 residues. The CDR3 sequence: CASSDLGRGNYGYTF. Here the CDR3 DNA reads TGTGCCAGCAGCGATCTCGGACGGGGGAACTATGGCTACACCTTC.

This clone has only one observation. The chain combines TRBV30 with TRBJ1-3; the D is unclear. V lost 5 bases to trimming and J lost 1 base, with 6 bases between them. Germline values: CDR1 GTSNPN, CDR2 SVGIG (reference sequence). This CDR3 comprises 12 residues. The chain's CDR3 is CAWGGSGNTIYF. Here the CDR3 DNA reads TGTGCCTGGGGCGGTTCTGGAAACACCATATATTTT. Together with reference TRBV30 and TRBJ1-3, the CDR3 gives the full variable domain: SQTIHQWPATLVQPVGSPLSLECTVEGTSNPNLYWYRQAAGRGLQLLFYSVGIGQISSEVPQNLSASRPQDRQFILSSKKLLLSDSGFYLCAWGGSGNTIYFGEGSWLTVV.

This clone turned up a few times. The chain carries TRBV25-1 and TRBJ1-1, with 8 positions matching TRBD1. The germline CDR1 and CDR2 sequences are MGHDK and SYGVNS. The ends lost 3 bases at V and 4 bases at J; junction bases unmatched: 4. The CDR3 sequence is 14 residues long. CDR3 nucleotide sequence: TGTGCCAGCAGTGAGCCAGGGGGCGGCACTGAAGCTTTCTTT. Translating gives CASSEPGGGTEAFF. The complete variable domain, with remaining parts taken from reference TRBV25-1 and TRBJ1-1, reads EADIYQTPRYLVIGTGKKITLECSQTMGHDKMYWYQQDPGMELHLIHYSYGVNSTEKGDLSSESTVSRIRTEHFPLTLESARPSHTSQYLCASSEPGGGTEAFFGQGTRLTVV.

This chain connects TRBV11-2 to TRBJ2-2; the D is unclear. CDR3 length: 14 amino acids. V lost 4 bases to trimming and J lost 0 bases, with 6 bases between them. In germline, CDR1 is SGHAT, CDR2 FQNNGV. CDR3 in amino acids: CASSYSPNTGELFF. As DNA, the CDR3 is TGTGCCAGCAGCTACAGCCCGAACACCGGGGAGCTGTTTTTT.

The chain links TRBV19 to TRBJ2-7, with D possibly matching TRBD1 (6 bases). The germline V and J ends were trimmed by 8 bases and 3 bases, with 14 bases remaining between them. Germline lookup yields CDR1 LNHDA and CDR2 SQIVND (reference sequence). This CDR3 is built from 13 residues. The CDR3 DNA follows: TGTGCCAGTGGAAAGACAGGTAACTACGAGCAGTACTTC. Translated: CASGKTGNYEQYF.

This sequence joins TRBV5-1 and TRBJ1-3; TRBD1 is a possible D gene (6 bases). The CDR3 loop spans 16 amino acids. The V and J ends lost 0 bases and 3 bases respectively, with 13 bases between them. Germline CDR1 SGHRS, CDR2 YFSETQ. Here the CDR3 reads CASSLGGGAFGNTIYF. CDR3 nucleotide sequence: TGCGCCAGCAGCTTGGGTGGGGGCGCTTTTGGAAACACCATATATTTT.

This CDR3 reads CASSGHGLAGDNEQFF. The CDR3 DNA reads as TGTGCCAGCAGTGGGCACGGACTAGCGGGGGACAATGAGCAGTTCTTC. The chain employs TRBV7-2 and TRBJ2-1; 13 bases are a match to TRBD2. This CDR3 has 16 residues. Germline V gene data show CDR1 as SGHTA and CDR2 as FQGNSA. The junction had 7 bases not matched to a gene; V was cut back by 6 bases and J by 5 bases.

The rearrangement uses TRBV10-2 and TRBJ2-1; 7 bases line up with TRBD2. Germline trimming cut 2 bases from V and 7 bases from J; bases unmatched to any gene: 5. The CDR3 totals 14 residues. CDR1 and CDR2 from the germline V gene are WSHSY and SAAADI. The CDR3 loop reads CASSETPAGNEQFF. As DNA, the CDR3 is TGCGCCAGCAGTGAGACTCCAGCGGGAAATGAGCAGTTCTTC.

The chain employs TRBV5-6 and TRBJ2-1, with TRBD1 as a possible D gene (6 bases). The V end was cut by 4 bases, the J end by 6 bases, with 14 bases between. This CDR3 region has 14 residues. CDR1 is SGHDT, CDR2 YYEEEE, per germline. Here the CDR3 DNA reads TGTGCCAGCAGCCTCGGACAGACTGGCAATGAGCAGTTCTTC. Its translation is CASSLGQTGNEQFF.

The V call is TRBV5-6, the J call TRBJ2-1; possible D gene TRBD2, 6 bases. The CDR3 sequence is 13 residues long. From germline, CDR1 is SGHDT and CDR2 YYEEEE. V was trimmed by 4 bases and J by 9 bases, leaving 14 bases between them. In DNA, the CDR3 is TGTGCCAGCAGCCTACTCATGGGAGGTGAGCAGTTCTTC. Translation: CASSLLMGGEQFF.

Only one count was recorded for this clone. The rearrangement joins TRBV12-3 or TRBV12-4 to TRBJ2-7; 7 bases line up with TRBD2. The CDR3 length is 10 residues. Trimming cost V 11 bases and J 4 bases; bases outside gene matches: 2. The DNA for the CDR3 is TGTGCCCCGGGGGGATACGAGCAGTACTTC. Translating gives CAPGGYEQYF.

By share, this clone ranks as medium-sized. Written as DNA, the CDR3 is TGTGCCAGCAGCTTCGCAGGGGGAGGAGATACGCAGTATTTT. Translation: CASSFAGGGDTQYF. The rearrangement uses TRBV5-8 and TRBJ2-3; the D gene is possibly TRBD1 (7 bases). This CDR3 comprises 14 residues. The V gene lost 2 bases and the J gene lost 5 bases, with 12 bases spanning the gap. The germline gives CDR1 SGHTS, CDR2 YDEGEE.

The chain couples TRBV11-2 to TRBJ2-1, with D perhaps TRBD2 (6 bases). CDR1 SGHAT and CDR2 FQNNGV come from the germline V gene. V was pared by 3 bases and J by 8 bases, with 8 bases between. The length of the CDR3 is 12 residues. Here the CDR3 reads CASSFSGYEQFF. As DNA, the CDR3 is TGTGCCAGCAGCTTTAGCGGCTATGAGCAGTTCTTC.

The chain couples TRBV11-2 to TRBJ2-2; D is uncertain. The germline V and J ends were trimmed by 1 base and 1 base, with 7 bases remaining between them. This CDR3 spans 15 amino acids. The V gene's germline CDR1 is SGHAT and CDR2 FQNNGV. The CDR3 DNA reads as TGTGCCAGCAGCTTAGTCCCGGGGAACACCGGGGAGCTGTTTTTT. It is translated as CASSLVPGNTGELFF. Full variable domain (outside the CDR3, taken from reference TRBV11-2 and TRBJ2-2): EAGVAQSPRYKIIEKRQSVAFWCNPISGHATLYWYQQILGQGPKLLIQFQNNGVVDDSQLPKDRFSAERLKGVDSTLKIQPAKLEDSAVYLCASSLVPGNTGELFFGEGSRLTVL.

This chain uses TRBV12-3 or TRBV12-4 with TRBJ1-5; D remains ambiguous. The V and J ends lost 3 bases and 5 bases respectively, with 5 bases between them. The CDR3 runs 12 residues. In DNA form, the CDR3 reads TGTGCCAGCAGTTTTAGTGATCAGCCCCAGCATTTT. Its translation is CASSFSDQPQHF.